This TCR beta chain was recorded in a study of blood T cell repertoires in COVID-19. As originally analysed: Reference gene primer amplification yielded estimated nucleated cell counts. Only in-frame clones appear in the TCRdb table, and some are missing; sequencing was by immunoSEQ multiplex PCR. The V and J calls and clone size were taken over from that table, and D and trimming were inferred from the DNA. The sample gives about 100,000 clones, 91% of which show up once; approximately 6% is in the top ten. Germline V gene data show CDR1 as SNHLY and CDR2 as FYNNEI. The ends were cut back, 7 bases at V and 8 bases at J, with 11 bases in the middle. This CDR3 has 11 residues.

The clonotype comes from a human donor in a cohort sampled during active COVID-19. The chain combines TRBV2 with TRBJ1-1; no firm D call. Source material: peripheral blood. DNA of the CDR3: TGTGCCAGCATTGAGCGTAGAGAAGCTTTCTTT. Protein sequence: CASIERREAFF.